Sequencing of this TCR beta chain was carried out in a study of T cell repertoires in cytomegalovirus infection. As to this clonotype: What it recognizes is unknown.

The study, taken as a whole, reports: Dominant in the ex vivo response were TCR beta clonotypes restricted by HLA-C and specific for CMV.

TCRdb called the reads again in MiXCR, with one record for every CDR3 protein. The repertoire holds roughly 100,000 distinct CDR3 sequences, about 15% seen once, with approximately 8% in the top ten. CDR1 is SEHNR, CDR2 FQNEAQ, per germline (reference sequence). V shed 2 bases, J shed 0 bases, and the junction held 3 bases outside the gene matches. The CDR3 length is 15 residues. The chain uses TRBV7-9 and TRBJ1-1; 7 bases match TRBD1. The TCR comes from a human donor in good health (CMV status not recorded). Some clones in this sample may be carry-over from other donors' samples. Sequencing was carried out using PBMCs. CDR3 DNA: TGTGCCAGCAGCTTAAGACAGGGCATGAACACTGAAGCTTTCTTT. Translating it yields CASSLRQGMNTEAFF. Complete variable domain (other parts from reference TRBV7-9 and TRBJ1-1): DTGVSQNPRHKITKRGQNVTFRCDPISEHNRLYWYRQTLGQGPEFLTYFQNEAQLEKSRLLSDRFSAERPKGSFSTLEIQRTEQGDSAMYLCASSLRQGMNTEAFFGQGTRLTVV.